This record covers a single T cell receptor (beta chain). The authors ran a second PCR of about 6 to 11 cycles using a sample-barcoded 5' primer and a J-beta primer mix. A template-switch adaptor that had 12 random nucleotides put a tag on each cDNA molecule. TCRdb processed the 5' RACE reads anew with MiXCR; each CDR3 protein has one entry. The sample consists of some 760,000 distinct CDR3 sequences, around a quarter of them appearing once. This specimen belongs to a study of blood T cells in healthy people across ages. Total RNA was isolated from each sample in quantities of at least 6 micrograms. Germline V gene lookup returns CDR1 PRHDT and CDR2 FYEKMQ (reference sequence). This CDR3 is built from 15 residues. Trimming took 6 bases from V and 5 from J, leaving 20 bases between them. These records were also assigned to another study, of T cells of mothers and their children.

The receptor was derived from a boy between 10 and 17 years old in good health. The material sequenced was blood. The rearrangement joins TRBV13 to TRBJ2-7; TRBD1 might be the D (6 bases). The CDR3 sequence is CASSLTTGISHEQYF. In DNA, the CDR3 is TGTGCCAGCAGTCTAACAACAGGGATTAGCCACGAGCAGTACTTC.